This record concerns one T cell receptor beta chain sequence. The target antigen is unknown. The primer mix had 60 Vbeta and 13 Jbeta primers. TCRdb's table, derived via immunoSEQ multiplex PCR, lists solely in-frame clones and lacks some. The top ten clones hold roughly 2.7% of a sample with approximately 130,000 clones, around 72% of them seen once. Germline values: CDR1 SNHLY, CDR2 FYNNEI. This CDR3 is built from 18 residues. V was pared by 5 bases and J by 6 bases, with 26 bases between. This entry is derived from a study of cytomegalovirus exposure and HLA in healthy donors. Notes on the study in general: It was approximately 160 TCR beta chains that were listed as cytomegalovirus-associated.

Sequences were obtained from PBMCs. The receptor comes from a human donor in good health. The chain employs TRBV2 and TRBJ2-1, with a possible D match to TRBD2 (6 bases). The chain's CDR3 is CASSFSYLGGNARNEQFF. The CDR3 DNA follows: TGTGCCAGCAGTTTTAGTTATCTGGGCGGGAATGCGCGCAATGAGCAGTTCTTC.